This T cell receptor beta chain was sequenced during a study of blood T cell repertoires in COVID-19. Assay: immunoSEQ multiplex PCR; the TCRdb copy retains only in-frame clones and omits some. In the table there are about 160,000 clones, roughly four fifths of which are singletons. The specimen sequenced was peripheral blood. This sequence was found in an elderly woman with acute or convalescent COVID-19.

Here the CDR3 DNA reads TGTGCCAGTCTCCTTCGAGGTGAGACTGAAGCTTTCTTT. Encoded protein: CASLLRGETEAFF. The chain recombines TRBV3-1 (or the pseudogene TRBV3-2) with TRBJ1-1; no reliable D call. The CDR3 spans 13 residues. The germline V gene has CDR1 LGHDT and CDR2 YNNKEL (reference sequence). V lost 9 bases and J 5 bases, leaving 16 bases between the germline ends.